In its sample, the clone carrying this T cell receptor beta chain was seen many times. The sample belongs to a study of identical twins. TCRdb ran MiXCR on the 5' RACE reads and lists one entry per CDR3 protein. Of 1.5 million to 2 million distinct CDR3 sequences in the sample, about 31% were seen once. This CDR3 comprises 15 residues. Trimming cost V 3 bases and J 1 base, with 12 bases left between them. The source of this sequence is a newborn girl in good health. The sequenced material came from cord blood. V usage is TRBV12-3 or TRBV12-4 and J usage is TRBJ1-2; D ambiguous. In DNA, the CDR3 is TGTGCCAGCAGTTTGTTTGGCAGGTTTAACTATGGCTACACCTTC. The encoded protein is CASSLFGRFNYGYTF.